This TCR beta chain was captured in a study of control samples from healthy donors and cancer patients. Generated by immunoSEQ multiplex PCR, the TCRdb table keeps only in-frame clones and is missing some. The sample contains 100,000 to 150,000 clones, roughly 90% of which appear only once. Input material: blood. The clonotype comes from a man aged 18 to 29 in good health.

CDR3 sequence (DNA): TGTGCCAGTAGTACGGGTATGGGCAATCAGCCCCAGCATTTT. This encodes CASSTGMGNQPQHF. The rearrangement links TRBV19 to TRBJ1-5; D gene unclear. This CDR3 contains 14 residues. CDR1 and CDR2 (germline): LNHDA, SQIVND (reference sequence). V gave up 4 bases and J gave up 2 bases, with 9 bases separating them.